The clone carrying this TCR beta chain has only a few counts. Its specificity is not known. This specimen comes from a study of response to subunit inactivated influenza vaccine. Using its own MiXCR run on the RT-PCR reads, TCRdb lists one record per CDR3 protein. The sample holds more than 450,000 distinct CDR3 sequences; approximately 7.7% are singletons and the top ten take approximately 12%. Study-wide findings and caveats: The authors suggested that every seasonal influenza vaccination recruits few new T cells.

The source material was PBMCs from blood, sampled 23 to 25 months after vaccination. This receptor was taken from a man between 50 and 70 years old who received an inactivated influenza vaccine.

The CDR3 protein is CASSQDWAYEQYF. The CDR3 DNA reads as TGCGCCAGCAGCCAAGATTGGGCCTACGAGCAGTACTTC. The V gene is TRBV4-3, the J gene TRBJ2-7; D ambiguous. In germline, CDR1 is LGHNA, CDR2 YSLEER. V lost 0 bases and J lost 2, with 5 bases in between. This CDR3 region has 13 residues.